One and the same sample provided the 31 T cell receptor beta chains below, sequenced in a study of CD8+CD57+ T cells in acquired aplastic anemia. Patients sequenced had flow cytometry evidence of CD8+CD57+ cell expansion. Genomic DNA provided the template from which TCR beta VDJ and CDR3 profiles were obtained. TCRdb re-called the reads with MiXCR, one entry per CDR3 protein. The sample has approximately 470,000 distinct CDR3 sequences, less than 35% seen once. The sequenced material came from sorted CD4+, CD8+, or CD8+CD57+ T cells (not recorded which) from PBMCs. The receptors shown here come from a human donor with aplastic anemia.

The chain joins TRBV7-1 to TRBJ1-1; 7 bases are a match to TRBD1. TRBV7-1 is treated as an ORF (open reading frame) with a function not yet certain. There are 22 residues in the CDR3. Trimming took 3 bases from V and 2 from J; bases not matched to a gene: 27. The CDR3 spells CASSSTLRGWRIIEGKNTEAFF. The CDR3 coding sequence is TGTGCCAGCAGCTCCACCCTCAGGGGGTGGCGTATCATTGAGGGTAAAAACACTGAAGCTTTCTTT.

This clonotype came up a few times. The CDR3 sequence is CASSVDFAGELFF. The CDR3 DNA sequence: TGTGCCAGCAGCGTAGATTTTGCCGGGGAGCTGTTTTTT. The chain carries TRBV9 and TRBJ2-2; D is unresolved. Germline CDR1 SGDLS, CDR2 YYNGEE. This CDR3 is built from 13 residues. The V gene lost 0 bases and the J gene lost 6 bases, with 6 bases spanning the gap.

This clonotype showed up many times. This chain connects TRBV20-1 to TRBJ2-7; D gene ambiguous. The V gene lost 1 base and the J gene lost 4 bases, with 8 bases spanning the gap. The length of the CDR3 is 12 residues. Germline V lookup: CDR1 DFQATT, CDR2 SNEGSKA (reference sequence). CDR3 loop: CSARVGIYEQYF. CDR3 DNA sequence: TGCAGTGCTAGAGTTGGGATATACGAGCAGTACTTC.

The V call is TRBV3-1, the J call TRBJ2-5; a possible D gene is TRBD1 (7 bases). Trimming shortened V by 3 bases and J by 3 bases, and 11 bases separated the two germline ends. Germline V gene data show CDR1 as LGHDT and CDR2 as YNNKEL (reference sequence). The CDR3 is 14 residues long. This CDR3 reads CASSQGGTEETQYF. In nucleotides, the CDR3 is TGTGCCAGCAGCCAGGGCGGGACAGAAGAGACCCAGTACTTC.

The chain employs TRBV7-2 and TRBJ2-7; either TRBD1 or TRBD2 may fit D (5 bases each). V was trimmed by 5 bases and J by 2 bases, leaving 16 bases between them. The CDR3 sequence is 15 residues long. Germline loops: CDR1 SGHTA, CDR2 FQGNSA. CDR3 region: CASSAPGTGAYEQYF. CDR3 coding DNA: TGTGCCAGCAGCGCACCCGGGACGGGTGCCTACGAGCAGTACTTC.

This chain joins TRBV25-1 and TRBJ2-7; 12 bases are a match to TRBD2. The CDR3 has 15 amino acids. Trimming cost V 5 bases and J 4 bases; bases outside gene matches: 6. Germline CDR1 MGHDK, CDR2 SYGVNS. DNA of the CDR3: TGTGCCAGCAGTTCAAGGACTAGCGGGATATACGAGCAGTACTTC. The encoded protein is CASSSRTSGIYEQYF.

V is TRBV2 and J is TRBJ2-1; 10 bases line up with TRBD2. V trimming: 2 bases; J trimming: 3 bases; junction bases outside the gene matches: 4. Germline V gene sequence: CDR1 SNHLY, CDR2 FYNNEI. CDR3 length: 16 amino acids. CDR3 protein: CASSERTSGLYNEQFF. CDR3 DNA sequence: TGTGCCAGCAGTGAAAGGACTAGCGGACTCTACAATGAGCAGTTCTTC.

This clonotype was observed a few times. The rearrangement uses TRBV30 and TRBJ2-7; D is unclear. CDR1 is GTSNPN and CDR2 is SVGIG in the germline V gene (reference sequence). The CDR3 is 12 residues long. V was pared by 4 bases and J by 2 bases, with 9 bases between. The CDR3 loop reads CAWNNAPYEQYF. The DNA for the CDR3 is TGTGCCTGGAATAATGCGCCCTACGAGCAGTACTTC.

This chain connects TRBV9 to TRBJ2-2; D unresolved. The CDR3 consists of 13 residues. V lost 4 bases and J 6 bases, leaving 10 bases between the germline ends. Germline CDR1 SGDLS, CDR2 YYNGEE. CDR3 sequence reads: CASSLFPAGELFF. The CDR3 bases are TGTGCCAGCAGCTTATTCCCGGCCGGGGAGCTGTTTTTT.

This clonotype was recorded at least ten times. The CDR3 sequence is CASSDDGGGEQYF. CDR3 nucleotide sequence: TGTGCCAGCAGTGATGACGGGGGGGGGGAGCAGTACTTC. The genes are TRBV2 and TRBJ2-7; 8 bases line up with TRBD2. The CDR3 covers 13 residues. V gave up 3 bases and J gave up 7 bases; unmatched junction bases: 5. Germline lookup yields CDR1 SNHLY and CDR2 FYNNEI. The full variable domain, rest sourced from reference TRBV2 and TRBJ2-7, is EPEVTQTPSHQVTQMGQEVILRCVPISNHLYFYWYRQILGQKVEFLVSFYNNEISEKSEIFDDQFSVERPDGSNFTLKIRSTKLEDSAMYFCASSDDGGGEQYFGPGTRLTVT.

A remark on this clonotype: The germline gene is not matched at one end of the junction; a read error may be the cause. The chain is built from TRBV29-1 and TRBJ1-5; 8 bases agree with TRBD1. The CDR3 is 14 amino acids. Germline V gives CDR1 SQVTM, CDR2 ANQGSEA. CDR3 sequence: CNVEDRGERHPQHF. The CDR3 coding sequence is TGCAACGTTGAAGACAGGGGAGAACGTCATCCCCAGCATTTT.

This clonotype has a handful of counts. CDR3: CASSNPPPLPYGYTF. The CDR3 region has the DNA TGTGCCAGCAGTAACCCACCGCCGCTCCCATATGGCTACACCTTC. V gene TRBV6-5 combines with J gene TRBJ1-2, with no clear D. CDR1 is MNHEY, CDR2 SVGAGI, per germline. Trimming stripped 5 bases from V and 5 bases from J, with 18 bases between. There are 15 residues in the CDR3.

This clonotype has ten or more counts. The chain employs TRBV10-3 and TRBJ2-2, with 9 bases aligning to TRBD1. With V trimmed by 6 bases and J by 2 bases, 4 bases remained unmatched. The CDR3 is made up of 15 amino acids. Germline values: CDR1 ENHRY, CDR2 SYGVKD. The CDR3 coding sequence is TGTGCCATCAGCCCGGGACAGGGTAACACCGGGGAGCTGTTTTTT. Protein sequence: CAISPGQGNTGELFF.

This clonotype was seen a handful of times. A much bigger clone sits one base away, suggesting this may be a read error. V is TRBV20-1 and J is TRBJ1-1, with no clear D. Per germline, CDR1 DFQATT and CDR2 SNEGSKA (reference sequence). The CDR3 loop spans 10 amino acids. Written as DNA, the CDR3 is TGCGGTGCTAGATGGACTGAAGCTTTCTTT. Its protein product is CGARWTEAFF.

The chain has TRBV24-1 and TRBJ1-2, with a possible D match to TRBD1 (5 bases). The CDR3 spans 14 residues. Germline CDR1 is KGHDR and CDR2 is SFDVKD. V was cut by 9 bases and J by 7 bases, with 20 bases left in between. The CDR3 sequence is CATAPGPGRGGYTF. In nucleotides, the CDR3 is TGTGCCACCGCCCCGGGTCCCGGGAGGGGTGGCTACACCTTC.

This clonotype was found a few times. The V and J genes are TRBV11-1 and TRBJ2-3, with a possible D match to TRBD2 (6 bases). V lost 5 bases and J lost 3, with 15 bases in between. This CDR3 has 15 residues. CDR1 SGHAT and CDR2 FQDESV come from the germline V gene (reference sequence). The CDR3 sequence: CASSALALRTDTQYF. The CDR3 DNA sequence: TGTGCCAGCAGCGCACTAGCTCTGAGGACAGATACGCAGTATTTT. Full variable domain (missing parts from reference TRBV11-1 and TRBJ2-3): EAEVAQSPRYKITEKSQAVAFWCDPISGHATLYWYRQILGQGPELLVQFQDESVVDDSQLPKDRFSAERLKGVDSTLKIQPAELGDSAMYLCASSALALRTDTQYFGPGTRLTVL.

The table lists this clonotype with many counts. The rearrangement uses TRBV15 and TRBJ1-1; the D gene is possibly TRBD1 (5 bases). Trimming removed 3 bases at V and 5 bases at J, with 16 bases between. This CDR3 has 15 residues. The V gene's germline CDR1 is LNHNV and CDR2 YYDKDF (reference sequence). The CDR3 protein is CATSSEQGYGTEAFF. The CDR3 DNA reads as TGTGCCACCAGCAGTGAGCAGGGCTATGGGACTGAAGCTTTCTTT. The variable domain in full, with the rest retrieved from reference TRBV15 and TRBJ1-1, is DAMVIQNPRYQVTQFGKPVTLSCSQTLNHNVMYWYQQKSSQAPKLLFHYYDKDFNNEADTPDNFQSRRPNTSFCFLDIRSPGLGDTAMYLCATSSEQGYGTEAFFGQGTRLTVV.

V is TRBV19 and J is TRBJ2-7; a possible D gene is TRBD1 (5 bases). CDR1 is LNHDA and CDR2 is SQIVND in the germline V gene (reference sequence). V was shortened by 5 bases and J by 2 bases, with 13 bases between the two germline ends. The CDR3 length is 14 residues. In DNA, the CDR3 is TGTGCCAGTAGTCAAAATACAGGTACCTACGAGCAGTACTTC. Translated: CASSQNTGTYEQYF.

V usage is TRBV11-1 and J usage is TRBJ1-6; D gene ambiguous. V gave up 5 bases and J gave up 10 bases, with 9 bases separating them. This CDR3 spans 12 amino acids. Germline CDR1 reads SGHAT; CDR2 reads FQDESV (reference sequence). CDR3 residues: CASSKGSSPLHF. DNA of the CDR3: TGTGCCAGCAGCAAAGGCTCATCACCCCTCCACTTT.

A remark on this clonotype: A read error may produce the germline difference seen at one junction end. V gene TRBV2 combines with J gene TRBJ1-1; the D gene is possibly TRBD1 (6 bases). Germline CDR1 SNHLY, CDR2 FYNNEI. CDR3 size: 12 residues. The DNA of the CDR3 is TGTGCCAGCAGTTCGGTGGGGGCTGAAACTTTCTTT. Amino acid sequence: CASSSVGAETFF.

This clonotype was detected many times. This chain connects TRBV19 to TRBJ1-5; the D is unclear. Trimming removed 7 bases at V and 4 bases at J, with 14 bases between. The germline V gene has CDR1 LNHDA and CDR2 SQIVND (reference sequence). This CDR3 contains 14 residues. This CDR3 reads CASTIDGSNQPQHF. The CDR3 DNA follows: TGTGCCAGTACTATCGACGGCAGTAATCAGCCCCAGCATTTT.

V usage is TRBV5-6 and J usage is TRBJ1-6; D perhaps matches TRBD1 (6 bases). This CDR3 is built from 17 residues. Germline CDR1 SGHDT, CDR2 YYEEEE. V gave up 0 bases and J gave up 6 bases, with 16 bases separating them. CDR3 loop: CASSLVRGGIGNSPLHF. The CDR3 nucleotides read TGTGCCAGCAGCTTGGTTAGGGGGGGAATCGGTAATTCACCCCTCCACTTT. Variable domain in full (rest from reference TRBV5-6 and TRBJ1-6): DAGVTQSPTHLIKTRGQQVTLRCSPKSGHDTVSWYQQALGQGPQFIFQYYEEEERQRGNFPDRFSGHQFPNYSSELNVNALLLGDSALYLCASSLVRGGIGNSPLHFGNGTRLTVT.

The V gene is TRBV2, the J gene TRBJ1-3, with D possibly being TRBD1 (5 bases). CDR1 is SNHLY, CDR2 FYNNEI, per germline. The length of the CDR3 is 15 residues. V lost 6 bases, J lost 0 bases, and 12 bases lay in between. Here the CDR3 reads CASRRWGSSGNTIYF. The CDR3 DNA follows: TGTGCCAGCAGGAGATGGGGGTCCTCTGGAAACACCATATATTTT.

This chain connects TRBV11-2 to TRBJ2-3; no reliable D call. The CDR3 loop spans 15 amino acids. Germline V gene sequence: CDR1 SGHAT, CDR2 FQNNGV. V was shortened by 5 bases and J by 2 bases, with 14 bases between the two germline ends. For the CDR3, the DNA is TGTGCCAGCAGCCTGCCAGGCGGAATCACAGATACGCAGTATTTT. Translated: CASSLPGGITDTQYF.

The chain joins TRBV29-1 to TRBJ1-6; possibly TRBD1 for D (5 bases). Trimming took off 4 bases at V and 9 bases at J, with 10 bases between the two ends. The CDR3 is 12 residues long. Germline lookup yields CDR1 SQVTM and CDR2 ANQGSEA. CDR3 DNA: TGCAGCGTTGGGACACTTGGTTCACCCCTCCACTTT. It codes for CSVGTLGSPLHF.

The chain couples TRBV4-1 to TRBJ1-1, with D uncertain. Germline lookup yields CDR1 MGHRA and CDR2 YSYEKL. Trimming pared 4 bases from V and 5 bases from J, leaving 14 bases between. This CDR3 has 14 residues. This CDR3 reads CASSPRTGGTEAFF. The CDR3 nucleotides are TGCGCCAGCAGCCCTCGGACGGGAGGGACTGAAGCTTTCTTT.

This clonotype was detected many times. The chain links TRBV19 to TRBJ1-1; D is perhaps TRBD1 (5 bases). CDR3 length: 14 amino acids. CDR1 and CDR2 (germline): LNHDA, SQIVND (reference sequence). V lost 1 base to trimming and J lost 5 bases, with 11 bases between them. The CDR3 DNA reads TGTGCCAGTAGTATAGCCGGAGGGGCGACTGAAGCTTTCTTT. Translation: CASSIAGGATEAFF.

The sample holds many counts of this clonotype. The V gene is TRBV15, the J gene TRBJ1-3; TRBD1 agrees at 8 bases. CDR1 and CDR2 (germline): LNHNV, YYDKDF (reference sequence). The CDR3 extends over 15 amino acids. Unmatched junction bases numbered 5, after V lost 0 bases and J lost 7 bases. The DNA for the CDR3 is TGTGCCACCAGCAGAGAGCGGGGACAGGCGAACACCATATATTTT. Translated, it gives CATSRERGQANTIYF.

V gene TRBV5-1 combines with J gene TRBJ1-1, with D unclear. Trimming removed 5 bases at V and 1 base at J, with 15 bases between. The CDR3 sequence is 15 residues long. CDR1 is SGHRS, CDR2 YFSETQ, per germline. DNA for the CDR3: TGCGCCAGCAGTCCCATATTGGTAGGGAACACTGAAGCTTTCTTT. This codes for CASSPILVGNTEAFF.

This clonotype showed up many times. The chain has TRBV2 and TRBJ2-7, with D unclear. CDR1 and CDR2 from the germline V gene are SNHLY and FYNNEI. The CDR3 loop spans 13 amino acids. Trimming left V 4 bases short and J 6 bases short, with 13 bases between. The CDR3 nucleotides are TGTGCCAGCAGTGCGTCCGACCCCCTCGAGCAGTACTTC. It specifies CASSASDPLEQYF. Complete variable domain (other parts from reference TRBV2 and TRBJ2-7): EPEVTQTPSHQVTQMGQEVILRCVPISNHLYFYWYRQILGQKVEFLVSFYNNEISEKSEIFDDQFSVERPDGSNFTLKIRSTKLEDSAMYFCASSASDPLEQYFGPGTRLTVT.

The chain uses TRBV2 and TRBJ1-1; perhaps TRBD1 as D (5 bases). The length of the CDR3 is 12 residues. V was trimmed by 7 bases and J by 3 bases, leaving 9 bases between them. The V gene's germline CDR1 is SNHLY and CDR2 FYNNEI. This CDR3 is CASILGDTEAFF. The CDR3 coding sequence is TGTGCCAGCATCCTGGGGGACACTGAAGCTTTCTTT.